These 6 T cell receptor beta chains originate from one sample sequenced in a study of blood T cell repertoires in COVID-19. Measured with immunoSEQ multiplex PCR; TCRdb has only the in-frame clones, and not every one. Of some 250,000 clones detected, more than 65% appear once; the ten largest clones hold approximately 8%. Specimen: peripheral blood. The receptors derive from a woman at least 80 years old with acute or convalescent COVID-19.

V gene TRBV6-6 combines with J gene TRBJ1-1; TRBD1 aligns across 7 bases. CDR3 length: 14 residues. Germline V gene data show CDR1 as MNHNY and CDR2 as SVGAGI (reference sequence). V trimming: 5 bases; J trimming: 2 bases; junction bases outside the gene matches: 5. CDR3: CASSHRDSNTEAFF. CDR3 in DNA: TGTGCCAGCAGTCACCGGGACAGTAACACTGAAGCTTTCTTT.

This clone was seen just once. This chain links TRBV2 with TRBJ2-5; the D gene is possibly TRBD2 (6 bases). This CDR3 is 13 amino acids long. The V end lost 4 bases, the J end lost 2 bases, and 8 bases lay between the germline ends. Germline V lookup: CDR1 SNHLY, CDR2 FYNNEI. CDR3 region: CASSGLAQETQYF. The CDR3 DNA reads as TGTGCCAGCAGTGGCCTAGCGCAAGAGACCCAGTACTTC.

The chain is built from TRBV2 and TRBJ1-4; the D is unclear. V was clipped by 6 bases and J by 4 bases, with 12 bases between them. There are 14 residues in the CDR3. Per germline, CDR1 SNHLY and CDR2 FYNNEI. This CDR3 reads CASRNRVINEKLFF. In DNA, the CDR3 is TGTGCCAGCAGGAACCGAGTGATTAATGAAAAACTGTTTTTT.

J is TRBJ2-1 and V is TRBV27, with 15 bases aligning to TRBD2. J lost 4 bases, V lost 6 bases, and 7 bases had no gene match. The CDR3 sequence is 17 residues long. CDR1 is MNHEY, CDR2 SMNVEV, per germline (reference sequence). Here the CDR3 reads CASSPGLAGGSYNEQFF. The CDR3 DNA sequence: TGTGCCAGCAGCCCAGGACTAGCGGGAGGGTCGTACAATGAGCAGTTCTTC.

The CDR3 spells CASSYDYFTQYF. CDR3 nucleotides: TGTGCCAGCAGCTACGACTATTTTACGCAGTATTTT. The rearrangement joins TRBV7-9 to TRBJ2-3; D may be TRBD2 (5 bases). Germline assignment: CDR1 SEHNR and CDR2 FQNEAQ (reference sequence). The CDR3 sequence is 12 residues long. V lost 4 bases and J 8 bases, leaving 10 bases between the germline ends.

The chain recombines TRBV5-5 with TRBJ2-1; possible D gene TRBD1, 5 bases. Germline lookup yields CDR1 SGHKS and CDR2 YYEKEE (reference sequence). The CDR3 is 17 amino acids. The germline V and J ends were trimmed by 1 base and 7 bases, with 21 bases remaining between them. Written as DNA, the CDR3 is TGTGCCAGCAGCTTGCGGGCGACCAGTGCTAGGGGTAATGAGCAGTTCTTC. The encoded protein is CASSLRATSARGNEQFF.